The rows below give T cell receptor beta chains drawn from one sample of a study of shared clonotypes between healthy human individuals. Data came from immunoSEQ multiplex PCR; TCRdb stores just in-frame clones and leaves some out. The data contain roughly 2.4 million clones, approximately 95% of them seen just once; the ten biggest clones take up roughly 0.13%. The sample consisted of naive CD4+ T cells sorted from blood. The receptors shown here come from a man younger than 35 in good health. The CDR3 runs from the conserved cysteine through the conserved F or W. The D gene is left open where the match is weak. Clone size is given for some rows only: seen once, a few or many times, or a class if the clone is expanded.

v_gene	d_gene	abundance	j_gene	CDR3nt	CDR3aa
TRBV5-1	-	-	TRBJ1-2	TGCGCCAGCAGCCCACCGGGACAAAGTTATGGCTACACCTTC	CASSPPGQSYGYTF
TRBV2	TRBD1	-	TRBJ1-3	TGTGCCAGCAGTGAAATGCAGGGGGCAGCTGGAAACACCATATATTTT	CASSEMQGAAGNTIYF
TRBV27	TRBD2	-	TRBJ2-2	TGTGCCAGCAGGCGACTAGCGGGAACGACTGGCACCGGGGAGCTGTTTTTT	CASRRLAGTTGTGELFF
TRBV7-9	-	-	TRBJ2-2	TGTGCCAGCAGCTATAGAGGAGGGCCGGGCACCGGGGAGCTGTTTTTT	CASSYRGGPGTGELFF
TRBV19	-	-	TRBJ2-1	TGTGCCGCTCGGAGGGGACAAGGCTACAATGAGCAGTTCTTC	CAARRGQGYNEQFF
TRBV5-5	-	-	TRBJ2-7	TGTGCCAGCAGCAGTTGGGGGTACGAGCAGTACTTC	CASSSWGYEQYF
TRBV10-3	TRBD2	-	TRBJ2-7	TGTGCCATCAGTGAGCGGGGGGGCGCGGGGTACGAGCAGTACTTC	CAISERGGAGYEQYF
TRBV7-9	-	-	TRBJ1-4	TGTGCCAGCAGCCCGGGACTCTCAACTAATGAAAAACTGTTTTTT	CASSPGLSTNEKLFF
TRBV5-1	-	-	TRBJ2-7	TGCGCCAGCAGCTTGGAGCGGACGAACTACGAGCAGTACTTC	CASSLERTNYEQYF
TRBV18	-	once	TRBJ1-2	TGTGCCAGCTCACCCCTGGAGGGCAGACCGTCGGGCTACACCTTC	CASSPLEGRPSGYTF
TRBV9	TRBD2	-	TRBJ2-1	TGTGCCAGCAGCGTTGGCGGGGGGGCCCACAATGAGCAGTTCTTC	CASSVGGGAHNEQFF
TRBV6-1	TRBD1	-	TRBJ1-1	TGTGCCAGTACCGAGGGGGCTAACACTGAAGCTTTCTTT	CASTEGANTEAFF
TRBV10-3	-	-	TRBJ1-3	TGTGCTCACGCGGAGGACCTCGCCGGAAACACCATATATTTT	CAHAEDLAGNTIYF
TRBV5-4	-	-	TRBJ2-7	TGTGCCAGCAGCTTGAACCTGCCCGCCTTCTACGAGCAGTACTTC	CASSLNLPAFYEQYF
TRBV30	TRBD1	-	TRBJ1-6	TGTGCCTGGACGTTGGCTCCGGGACAGCGGGTTTCACCCCTCCACTTT	CAWTLAPGQRVSPLHF
TRBV11-2	TRBD2	once	TRBJ2-3	TGTGCCAGCAGCTTGTCCAGGACTAGCGGGTGGAGACCAGATACGCAGTATTTT	CASSLSRTSGWRPDTQYF
TRBV7-9	-	-	TRBJ1-5	TGTGCCAGCAGCTATTGCCGGGACCCCTTTTGCAATCAGCCCCAGCATTTT	CASSYCRDPFCNQPQHF
TRBV15	TRBD1	-	TRBJ2-5	TGTGCCACCAGCGGAAGGACAGGGGAGGAGACCCAGTACTTC	CATSGRTGEETQYF
TRBV4-3	-	-	TRBJ2-1	TGCGCCAGCAGCCTCCGGAATACTCGAAACAATGAGCAGTTCTTC	CASSLRNTRNNEQFF
TRBV29-1	-	-	TRBJ1-2	TGCAGCGTTGAGCTTAACTATGGCTACACCTTC	CSVELNYGYTF
TRBV7-9	-	-	TRBJ2-5	TGTGCCAGCAGCCCGCTAGCTCAAAGCGAGACCCAGTACTTC	CASSPLAQSETQYF
TRBV30	-	-	TRBJ1-3	TGTGCCTGGACGGGCTCTGGAAACACCATATATTTT	CAWTGSGNTIYF
TRBV29-1	-	-	TRBJ2-3	TGCAGCGTGGAGGACGGGGGGCCGGATACGCAGTATTTT	CSVEDGGPDTQYF
TRBV5-1	TRBD1	-	TRBJ1-6	TGCGCCAGCAGCTTAGGGGACAGCCCTAATTCACCCCTCCACTTT	CASSLGDSPNSPLHF
TRBV7-9	-	-	TRBJ1-3	TGTGCCAGCAGCCCGGGAAACACCATATATTTT	CASSPGNTIYF
TRBV4-3	TRBD2	-	TRBJ2-1	TGCGCCAGCAGCGCACTAGCGACCTCCTACAATGAGCAGTTCTTC	CASSALATSYNEQFF
TRBV28	TRBD1	-	TRBJ1-1	TGTGCCAGCAGACCATGGACAGGGGAAGCTTTCTTT	CASRPWTGEAFF
TRBV19	-	-	TRBJ2-1	TGTGCCAGTAGTATAGGGCAGGGGCAGGATGAGCAGTTCTTC	CASSIGQGQDEQFF
TRBV6-5	-	-	TRBJ1-4	TGTGCCAGCACTCGTTTTGGGAATGAAAAACTGTTTTTT	CASTRFGNEKLFF
TRBV18	-	-	TRBJ2-7	TGTGCCAGCTCATACAGGGAGTCCGAGCAGTACTTC	CASSYRESEQYF
TRBV5-1	TRBD1	once	TRBJ2-2	TGCGCCAGCAGCTTTACGACAGGGAGCCACACCGGGGAGCTGTTTTTT	CASSFTTGSHTGELFF
TRBV9	-	-	TRBJ2-1	TGTGCCAGCAGCGTAGAGGGTGGGAGTTACTACAATGAGCAGTTCTTC	CASSVEGGSYYNEQFF
TRBV10-3	-	-	TRBJ1-2	TGTGCCATCAGTGAGACCGGGACCTATGGCTACACCTTC	CAISETGTYGYTF
TRBV30	-	-	TRBJ2-7	TGTGCCTGGAGCTCAATGGTTGCCTCCTACGAGCAGTACTTC	CAWSSMVASYEQYF
TRBV27	-	-	TRBJ2-7	TGTGCCAGCAGTCAACTCGGGAAGCGGGAGTACTTC	CASSQLGKREYF